This T cell receptor (beta chain) is from a study of T-cell reconstitution after alpha-beta-depleted transplantation in children. V shed 6 bases and J shed 5 bases, with 13 bases lying between them. This CDR3 region has 13 residues. Per germline, CDR1 DFQATT and CDR2 SNEGSKA (reference sequence). Library preparation (for TCRbeta) was performed with unique molecular identifiers. TCRdb re-called the PCR reads with MiXCR, one entry per CDR3 protein. Among some 280,000 distinct CDR3 sequences listed, almost 10% were seen once. This TCR was sampled from a human donor who donated a stem cell graft to a child with SCID. The V gene is TRBV20-1, the J gene TRBJ1-4; D may be TRBD1 (5 bases). Sequences were derived from PBMCs from the stem cell graft donor, sampled from the stem cell graft. The CDR3 spells CSARDVGNEKLFF. The CDR3 bases are TGCAGTGCAAGGGACGTGGGAAATGAAAAACTGTTTTTT.